The sequence of this T cell receptor beta chain was determined in a study of cytomegalovirus exposure and HLA in healthy donors. Study background: Earlier results showed roughly 110 million unique TCR beta sequences derived from about 179 million T cells. The study, taken as a whole, reports: On later analysis, the bulk of CMV-associated TCR beta chains appeared to be HLA-restricted. V- and J-gene trimming in TCR beta was tied to a missense DCLRE1C variant by an analysis performed later.

The CDR3 consists of 14 residues. CDR1 is SEHNR and CDR2 is FQNEAQ in the germline V gene (reference sequence). The trim removed 5 bases at V and 6 bases at J, leaving 9 bases unmatched. On this clone itself: Its target is not known.

PCR involved 60 Vbeta and 13 Jbeta primers. The data were produced by immunoSEQ multiplex PCR, yet TCRdb's version contains in-frame clones alone and is incomplete. The sample comprises 150,000 or so clones, just over 75% of which are singletons, and 0.9% to 1.1% rests with the top ten. This sequence was found in a woman aged 40 to 50 in good health and CMV-seronegative. The rearrangement uses TRBV7-9 and TRBJ2-7; 8 nucleotides agree with TRBD1. Specimen: PBMCs. The DNA of the CDR3 is TGTGCCAGCAGCCCGCGGGCAGGGGGCACCGAGCAGTACTTC. This sequence encodes CASSPRAGGTEQYF. Variable domain in full (rest from reference TRBV7-9 and TRBJ2-7): DTGVSQNPRHKITKRGQNVTFRCDPISEHNRLYWYRQTLGQGPEFLTYFQNEAQLEKSRLLSDRFSAERPKGSFSTLEIQRTEQGDSAMYLCASSPRAGGTEQYFGPGTRLTVT.